These T cell receptor beta chains were read from a single sample in a study of molecular identifiers for immune sequencing clone quantification. TCRdb recomputed calls from the PCR reads with MiXCR, one row per CDR3 protein. The table has around 460,000 distinct CDR3 sequences, around 23% seen once. The sample consisted of naive CD8+ T cells from blood, with Jurkat cell RNA spiked in. The receptor set was obtained from a human donor in good health. Some libraries in this study had Jurkat cell RNA spiked in. The CDR3 runs from the conserved cysteine through the conserved F or W. The D gene is left open where the match is weak. For some rows the clone size is stated as once, few or many, or as a class when expanded; others skip it.

v_call	j_call	d_call	clone_size	cdr3_aa	cdr3_nt
TRBV11-2	TRBJ1-4	-	once	CASSLGQVGVNEKLFF	TGTGCCAGCAGCTTAGGACAGGTTGGCGTTAATGAAAAACTGTTTTTT
TRBV28	TRBJ1-3	-	-	CASSFRGQGNTIYF	TGTGCCAGCAGTTTCCGGGGGCAAGGAAACACCATATATTTT
TRBV29-1	TRBJ2-1	-	-	CSVTKLGSEQFF	TGCAGCGTCACAAAGCTTGGTAGTGAGCAGTTCTTC
TRBV6-1	TRBJ1-4	-	many	CASSEDSQNEKLFF	TGTGCCAGCAGTGAGGACAGCCAGAATGAAAAACTGTTTTTT
TRBV6-2/TRBV6-3	TRBJ2-2	TRBD2	many	CASSFVAGGGELFF	TGTGCCAGCAGTTTCGTTGCGGGAGGCGGGGAGCTGTTTTTT
TRBV19	TRBJ2-2	-	many	CASSGTEAWGTGELFF	TGTGCCAGTAGTGGGACGGAAGCCTGGGGCACCGGGGAGCTGTTTTTT
TRBV6-6	TRBJ2-5	-	many	CASTLPGTKETQYF	TGTGCCAGCACCCTACCAGGGACCAAAGAGACCCAGTACTTC
TRBV14	TRBJ2-7	TRBD2	many	CASCSGDYEQYF	TGTGCCAGCTGCAGCGGGGACTACGAGCAGTACTTC
TRBV19	TRBJ2-3	TRBD2	-	CASSIVSGGTDTQYF	TGTGCCAGTAGTATAGTGAGCGGGGGCACAGATACGCAGTATTTT
TRBV27	TRBJ2-7	-	-	CASSIRLSYEQYF	TGTGCCAGCAGTATCAGGTTATCCTACGAGCAGTACTTC
TRBV19	TRBJ2-3	-	many	CASRTAGRALDTQYF	TGTGCCAGTAGAACCGCCGGACGAGCCTTGGATACGCAGTATTTT
TRBV13	TRBJ2-7	-	-	CASSPGSGPYEQYF	TGTGCCAGCTCCCCAGGAAGCGGACCCTACGAGCAGTACTTC
TRBV29-1	TRBJ2-1	TRBD2	-	CSVTSGRVAYNEQFF	TGCAGCGTGACTAGCGGGAGGGTCGCCTACAATGAGCAGTTCTTC
TRBV3-1	TRBJ1-2	-	few	CASSQAPPMGANGYTF	TGTGCCAGCAGCCAAGCCCCCCCGATGGGGGCGAATGGCTACACCTTC
TRBV7-6	TRBJ1-3	-	-	CASSLQYSGNTIYF	TGTGCCAGCAGCTTGCAGTACTCTGGAAACACCATATATTTT
TRBV25-1	TRBJ2-7	-	-	CASRQGNYKQYF	TGTGCCAGTCGGCAGGGGAATTACAAGCAGTACTTC
TRBV5-4	TRBJ2-7	-	many	CASSLKDPAVGEQYF	TGTGCCAGCAGCTTAAAAGATCCCGCCGTCGGTGAGCAGTACTTC
TRBV5-1	TRBJ2-5	TRBD2	-	CASSFSGSGETQYF	TGCGCCAGCAGCTTTAGCGGGAGTGGGGAGACCCAGTACTTC
TRBV27	TRBJ2-5	TRBD2	-	CASSSRLAGLQETQYF	TGTGCCAGCAGTTCCCGACTAGCGGGATTACAAGAGACCCAGTACTTC
TRBV7-6	TRBJ2-3	-	-	CASSLFGVDTQYF	TGTGCCAGCAGCTTATTTGGGGTGGATACGCAGTATTTT
TRBV10-2	TRBJ2-7	TRBD1	-	CASSGTGLAEQYF	TGCGCCAGCTCCGGGACAGGCCTCGCCGAGCAGTACTTC
TRBV7-9	TRBJ2-7	TRBD1	few	CASSLGSGQGTYEQYF	TGTGCCAGCAGCTTAGGGTCGGGACAGGGGACCTACGAGCAGTACTTC
TRBV29-1	TRBJ2-7	TRBD2	-	CSVGLAGGGYEQYF	TGCAGCGTTGGACTAGCGGGAGGGGGCTACGAGCAGTACTTC
TRBV11-2	TRBJ1-1	-	few	CASSLVIGFNTEAFF	TGTGCCAGCAGCTTAGTTATTGGGTTCAACACTGAAGCTTTCTTT
TRBV25-1	TRBJ1-1	TRBD1	few	CASNQPGTGFFLLFPEAFF	TGTGCCAGCAACCAACCCGGGACAGGGTTTTTTTTGCTTTTTCCCGAAGCTTTCTTT
TRBV6-6	TRBJ2-7	-	many	CASSRGETYEQYF	TGTGCCAGCAGCCGGGGTGAAACCTACGAGCAGTACTTC
TRBV12-3/TRBV12-4	TRBJ2-3	-	-	CASRTPDIFTDTQYF	TGTGCCAGCAGAACACCGGACATTTTCACAGATACGCAGTATTTT
TRBV20-1	TRBJ1-4	TRBD1	-	CSARGRTGLEEKLFF	TGCAGTGCTAGGGGTCGGACAGGCTTAGAAGAAAAACTGTTTTTT
TRBV6-1	TRBJ2-7	TRBD2	-	CASSSLGGEYEQYF	TGTGCCAGCAGCTCTCTGGGGGGGGAATACGAGCAGTACTTC
TRBV4-1	TRBJ2-1	-	-	CASSQRPNEQFF	TGCGCCAGCAGCCAGAGGCCGAATGAGCAGTTCTTC
TRBV7-9	TRBJ2-7	TRBD2	few	CASSLAQSTSGTSYEQYF	TGTGCCAGCAGCTTAGCGCAGTCAACTAGCGGGACATCCTACGAGCAGTACTTC
TRBV4-1	TRBJ2-3	TRBD2	many	CASSQTSGGTTSTDTQYF	TGCGCCAGCAGCCAAACTAGCGGGGGGACCACTAGCACAGATACGCAGTATTTT
TRBV29-1	TRBJ2-7	-	many	CSARQGGEQYF	TGCAGCGCCAGACAGGGAGGCGAGCAGTACTTC
TRBV7-8	TRBJ2-7	-	-	CASSLGLTGPEQYF	TGTGCCAGCAGCTTAGGTCTTACCGGCCCAGAGCAGTACTTC
TRBV6-1	TRBJ2-7	-	-	CASSEGVTPDYEQYF	TGTGCCAGCAGTGAAGGGGTCACACCGGACTACGAGCAGTACTTC
TRBV5-4	TRBJ2-7	-	many	CASSWGGSEQYF	TGTGCCAGCAGCTGGGGCGGGTCCGAGCAGTACTTC
TRBV19	TRBJ1-5	-	few	CASSHQGLGGNQPQHF	TGTGCCAGTAGCCACCAGGGTTTGGGCGGCAATCAGCCCCAGCATTTT
TRBV15	TRBJ2-3	TRBD2	many	CATSMGAGGRTDTQYF	TGTGCCACCAGCATGGGAGCGGGAGGACGGACAGATACGCAGTATTTT
TRBV7-2	TRBJ2-7	-	-	CASSPGTTYEEYF	TGTGCCAGCAGCCCCGGGACAACGTACGAGGAGTACTTC
TRBV5-6	TRBJ2-7	TRBD2	-	CASSLVSGRAYYEQYF	TGTGCCAGCAGCTTGGTCAGCGGGAGGGCCTACTACGAGCAGTACTTC
TRBV7-8	TRBJ2-7	-	-	CASSPRTSQSEQYF	TGTGCCAGCAGCCCAAGGACCTCGCAGAGCGAGCAGTACTTC
TRBV2	TRBJ1-4	TRBD1	-	CASTRDRGLGEKLFF	TGTGCCAGCACGAGGGACAGGGGGCTCGGTGAAAAACTGTTTTTT
TRBV30	TRBJ1-1	-	-	CAWNQPDEGNTEAFF	TGTGCCTGGAACCAACCAGACGAGGGAAATACTGAAGCTTTCTTT
TRBV12-3/TRBV12-4	TRBJ1-2	-	-	CASSSPGGSKGYTF	TGTGCCAGCAGTTCCCCTGGGGGATCAAAAGGCTACACCTTC
TRBV6-5	TRBJ2-7	-	-	CASSYEAGDYEQYF	TGTGCCAGCAGTTACGAAGCAGGGGACTACGAGCAGTACTTC
TRBV19	TRBJ2-5	-	few	CASSMRLAPIQETQYF	TGTGCCAGTAGTATGCGGCTAGCGCCCATCCAAGAGACCCAGTACTTC
TRBV7-3	TRBJ2-5	-	few	CASSLRVSTGGVKETQYF	TGTGCCAGCAGCTTAAGGGTTTCTACCGGAGGGGTAAAAGAGACCCAGTACTTC
TRBV27	TRBJ2-6	TRBD1	-	CTSSTLLWTGDSGANVLTF	TGTACCAGCAGTACTCTACTTTGGACAGGAGACTCTGGGGCCAACGTCCTGACTTTC
TRBV6-5	TRBJ1-4	-	-	CASSYGLRPTTNEKLFF	TGTGCCAGCAGTTACGGGCTCCGCCCTACAACTAATGAAAAACTGTTTTTT
TRBV2	TRBJ2-1	-	-	CASRNEKTGHSYNEQFF	TGTGCCAGCAGAAACGAAAAGACTGGGCACTCCTACAATGAGCAGTTCTTC
TRBV7-2	TRBJ1-5	TRBD1	-	CASSLTTGSDQPQHF	TGTGCCAGCAGCTTAACGACAGGGAGCGATCAGCCCCAGCATTTT
TRBV28	TRBJ1-2	TRBD1	-	CASSPSGTASLINYGYTF	TGTGCCAGCAGTCCGTCCGGGACAGCTTCACTTATTAACTATGGCTACACCTTC
TRBV25-1	TRBJ2-7	-	many	CASSEYRDNSYEQYF	TGTGCCAGCAGTGAATATCGGGACAACTCCTACGAGCAGTACTTC
TRBV18	TRBJ1-6	TRBD1	-	CASSPGGQGSSSSPLHF	TGTGCCAGCTCACCAGGCGGACAGGGGTCGTCAAGTTCACCCCTCCACTTT
TRBV4-3	TRBJ2-4	TRBD1	-	CASSQDWTGDAKNIQYF	TGCGCCAGCAGCCAAGATTGGACAGGGGATGCCAAAAACATTCAGTACTTC